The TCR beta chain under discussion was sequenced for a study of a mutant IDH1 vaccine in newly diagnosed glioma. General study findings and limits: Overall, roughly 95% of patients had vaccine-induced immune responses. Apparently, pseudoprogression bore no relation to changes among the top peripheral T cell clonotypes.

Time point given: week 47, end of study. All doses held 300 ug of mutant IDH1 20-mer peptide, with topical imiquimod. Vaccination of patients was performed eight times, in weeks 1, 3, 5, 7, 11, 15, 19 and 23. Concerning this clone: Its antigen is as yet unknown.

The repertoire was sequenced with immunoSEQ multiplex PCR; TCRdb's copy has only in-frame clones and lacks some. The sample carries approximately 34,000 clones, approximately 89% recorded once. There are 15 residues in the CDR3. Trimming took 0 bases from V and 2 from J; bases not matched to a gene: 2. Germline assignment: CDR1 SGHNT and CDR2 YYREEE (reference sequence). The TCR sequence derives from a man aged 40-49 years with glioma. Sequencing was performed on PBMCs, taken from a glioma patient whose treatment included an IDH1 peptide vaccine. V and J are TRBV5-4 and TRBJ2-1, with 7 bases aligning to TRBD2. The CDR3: CASSLEAGAYNEQFF. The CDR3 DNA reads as TGTGCCAGCAGCTTGGAGGCGGGGGCCTACAATGAGCAGTTCTTC.